The sequence of this TCR beta chain was determined in a study of blood T cell repertoires in COVID-19. About the research overall: Spain, Italy and the United States supplied samples that represented acute and convalescent COVID-19.

The CDR3 is 12 residues long. Trimming cost V 5 bases and J 8 bases, with 9 bases left between them. Germline-derived CDR1 and CDR2 are LGHDT and YNNKEL (reference sequence). Some clones are missing from TCRdb's copy, which holds only in-frame ones; the method was immunoSEQ multiplex PCR. The data contain some 250,000 clones, 65% to 90% of them singletons. The genes are TRBV3-1 (or the pseudogene TRBV3-2) and TRBJ2-2; no definite D call. The sequence derives from a woman aged 60 to 75 with active or convalescent COVID-19. The specimen sequenced was peripheral blood. The CDR3 region has the DNA TGTGCCAGCAGCGTGAGTTCTGGGGAGCTGTTTTTT. This gives the protein CASSVSSGELFF.